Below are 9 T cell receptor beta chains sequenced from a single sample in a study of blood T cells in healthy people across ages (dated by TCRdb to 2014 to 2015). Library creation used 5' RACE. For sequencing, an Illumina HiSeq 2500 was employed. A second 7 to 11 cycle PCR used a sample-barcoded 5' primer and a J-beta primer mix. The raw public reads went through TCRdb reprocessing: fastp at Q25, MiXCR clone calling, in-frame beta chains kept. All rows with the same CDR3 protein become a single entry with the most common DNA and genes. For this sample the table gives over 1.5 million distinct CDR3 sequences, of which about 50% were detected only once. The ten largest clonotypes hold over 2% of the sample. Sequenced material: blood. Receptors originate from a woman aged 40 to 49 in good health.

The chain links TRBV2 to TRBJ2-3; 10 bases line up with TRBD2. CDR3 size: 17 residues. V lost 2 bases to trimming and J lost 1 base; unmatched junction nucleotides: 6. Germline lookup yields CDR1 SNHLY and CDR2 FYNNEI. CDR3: CASSENRLAGGTDTQYF. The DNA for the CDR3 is TGTGCCAGCAGTGAAAATAGGCTAGCGGGGGGCACAGATACGCAGTATTTT.

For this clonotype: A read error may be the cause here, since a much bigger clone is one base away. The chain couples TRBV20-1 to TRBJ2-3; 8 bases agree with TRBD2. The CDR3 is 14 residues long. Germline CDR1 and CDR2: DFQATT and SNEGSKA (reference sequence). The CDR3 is CGARGAGGTDTQYF. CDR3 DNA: TGCGGTGCTAGAGGGGCGGGGGGTACAGATACGCAGTATTTT.

The CDR3 bases are TGCGCCAGCAGATTAGCGGGGGCCTACTTATCCAATGAGCAGTTCTTC. The encoded protein is CASRLAGAYLSNEQFF. The rearrangement joins TRBV5-1 to TRBJ2-1, with 9 bases matching TRBD2. The CDR3 is 16 amino acids. The trim removed 5 bases at V and 6 bases at J, leaving 12 bases unmatched. CDR1 and CDR2 (germline): SGHRS, YFSETQ.

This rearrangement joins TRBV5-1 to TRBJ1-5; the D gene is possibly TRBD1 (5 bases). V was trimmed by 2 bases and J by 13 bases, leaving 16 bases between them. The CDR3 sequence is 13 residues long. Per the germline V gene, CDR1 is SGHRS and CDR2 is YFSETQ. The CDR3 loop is CASSFSPQGRQHF. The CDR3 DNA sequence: TGCGCCAGCAGCTTTTCCCCGCAGGGAAGGCAGCATTTT.

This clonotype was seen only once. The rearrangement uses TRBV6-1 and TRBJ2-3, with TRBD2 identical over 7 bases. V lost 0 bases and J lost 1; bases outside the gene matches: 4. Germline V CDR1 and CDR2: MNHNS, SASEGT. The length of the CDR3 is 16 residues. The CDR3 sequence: CASSEALGGGTDTQYF. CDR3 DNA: TGTGCCAGCAGTGAAGCGCTGGGGGGGGGCACAGATACGCAGTATTTT.

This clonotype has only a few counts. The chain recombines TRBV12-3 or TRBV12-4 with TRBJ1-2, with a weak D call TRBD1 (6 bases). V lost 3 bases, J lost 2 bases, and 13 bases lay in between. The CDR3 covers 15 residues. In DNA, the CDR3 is TGTGCCAGCAGTTTGGCAGGGGTCCCCAACTATGGCTACACCTTC. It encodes CASSLAGVPNYGYTF.

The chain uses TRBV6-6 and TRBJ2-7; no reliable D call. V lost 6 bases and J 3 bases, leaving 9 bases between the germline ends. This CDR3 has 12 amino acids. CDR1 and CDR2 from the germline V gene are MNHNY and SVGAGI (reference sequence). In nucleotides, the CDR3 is TGTGCCAGCAGCACACAGAACTACGAGCAGTACTTC. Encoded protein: CASSTQNYEQYF.

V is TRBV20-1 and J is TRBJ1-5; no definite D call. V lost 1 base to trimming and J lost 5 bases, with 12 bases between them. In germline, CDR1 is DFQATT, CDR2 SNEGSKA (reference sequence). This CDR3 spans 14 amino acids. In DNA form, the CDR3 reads TGCAGTGCTAGAGTTAGGCAGATCGATCAGCCCCAGCATTTT. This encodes CSARVRQIDQPQHF.

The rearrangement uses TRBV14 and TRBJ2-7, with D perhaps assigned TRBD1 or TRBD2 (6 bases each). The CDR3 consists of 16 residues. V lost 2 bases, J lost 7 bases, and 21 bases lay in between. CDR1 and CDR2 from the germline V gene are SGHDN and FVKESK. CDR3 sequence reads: CASSQLRGRGTDEQYF. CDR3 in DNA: TGTGCCAGCAGCCAACTGCGGGGCAGGGGAACAGATGAGCAGTACTTC.